This T cell receptor beta chain was recovered during a study of technical replicates of blood from several donors. Libraries were prepared by immunoSEQ multiplex PCR; TCRdb keeps only in-frame clonotypes and omits some of them. This table has roughly 85,000 clones, 94% appearing once. The ends lost 5 bases at V and 6 bases at J; junction bases unmatched: 4. This CDR3 contains 13 residues. Per the germline V gene, CDR1 is ENHRY and CDR2 is SYGVKD. The receptor was isolated from a human donor in good health. This rearrangement joins TRBV10-3 to TRBJ1-2, with 9 bases lining up with TRBD1. Sequencing was carried out using T cells isolated from PBMCs. The CDR3 sequence: CAISSQGAHGYTF. The CDR3 coding sequence is TGTGCCATCAGTTCACAGGGGGCCCATGGCTACACCTTC.